One sample yielded the 24 T cell receptor beta chains listed below, sequenced in a study of Ad26.COV2.S vaccination and SARS-CoV-2 variants. TCRdb's table, derived via immunoSEQ multiplex PCR, lists solely in-frame clones and lacks some. The table shows over 400,000 clones, with about 92% occurring only once. This sample's treatment: about 20 received Ad26.COV2.S at low or high dose, single or two shots; about five received placebo; per-sample allocation not given. Repertoires come from day 63 after the first vaccine or placebo injection. The sequencing here drew on peripheral blood, taken in a trial of Ad26.COV2.S vaccine versus placebo. Every receptor here comes from a person aged 18 to 65 who received the Ad26.COV2.S COVID-19 vaccine or a placebo.

This chain connects TRBV10-3 to TRBJ1-5; D call uncertain. Germline lookup yields CDR1 ENHRY and CDR2 SYGVKD. V was pared by 3 bases and J by 0 bases, with 3 bases between. This CDR3 spans 13 amino acids. In nucleotides, the CDR3 is TGTGCCATCAGTGAAAATAGCAATCAGCCCCAGCATTTT. It translates to CAISENSNQPQHF.

The rearrangement joins TRBV4-3 to TRBJ1-1, with D unclear. CDR3 length: 17 residues. Trimming cost V 1 base and J 0 bases, with 15 bases left between them. Germline assignment: CDR1 LGHNA and CDR2 YSLEER. The CDR3 loop is CASSQGGLGSMNTEAFF. As DNA, the CDR3 is TGCGCCAGCAGCCAAGGGGGTCTAGGCAGCATGAACACTGAAGCTTTCTTT.

The chain employs TRBV28 and TRBJ1-3, with 9 nucleotides matching TRBD1. V lost 3 bases and J lost 4; bases outside the gene matches: 4. CDR1 and CDR2 from the germline V gene are MDHEN and SYDVKM. The CDR3 covers 15 residues. The CDR3 DNA sequence: TGTGCCAGCAGTTTCATGGGACAGGGAGGAAACACCATATATTTT. Translated, it gives CASSFMGQGGNTIYF.

The chain couples TRBV19 to TRBJ1-2; 7 positions match TRBD1. Germline trimming cut 7 bases from V and 1 base from J; bases unmatched to any gene: 6. Germline V CDR1 and CDR2: LNHDA, SQIVND (reference sequence). CDR3 size: 14 residues. CDR3 in amino acids: CASTDRVVNYGYTF. CDR3 DNA sequence: TGTGCCAGTACCGACAGGGTTGTTAACTATGGCTACACCTTC.

The V and J genes are TRBV6-5 and TRBJ2-1; 7 nucleotides align to TRBD2. V lost 5 bases and J lost 6; bases outside the gene matches: 10. CDR3 length: 15 amino acids. Looked up from germline, CDR1 is MNHEY and CDR2 is SVGAGI. The CDR3 protein is CASSPLTSRSNEQFF. CDR3 coding DNA: TGTGCCAGCAGTCCCCTGACTAGCCGATCCAATGAGCAGTTCTTC.

The rearrangement links TRBV18 to TRBJ1-2; 7 bases match TRBD1. V gave up 1 base and J gave up 1 base; unmatched junction bases: 3. The CDR3 is made up of 15 amino acids. Germline V gene lookup returns CDR1 KGHSH and CDR2 LQKENI. The CDR3 region is CASSPRDRVNYGYTF. CDR3 nucleotides: TGTGCCAGCTCACCACGAGACAGGGTTAACTATGGCTACACCTTC.

The rearrangement uses TRBV3-1 (or the pseudogene TRBV3-2) and TRBJ2-1; TRBD2 matches at 11 bases. Germline V lookup: CDR1 LGHDT, CDR2 YNNKEL (reference sequence). The CDR3 loop spans 17 amino acids. J lost 10 bases, V lost 1 base, and 12 bases had no gene match. CDR3 region: CASSQVIMGLAGGEQFF. The CDR3 nucleotides are TGTGCCAGCAGCCAAGTAATAATGGGGCTAGCGGGGGGAGAGCAGTTCTTC.

The CDR3 loop reads CASSAGQGYDTQYF. DNA of the CDR3: TGTGCCAGCAGCGCGGGACAGGGATACGATACGCAGTATTTT. The chain has TRBV9 and TRBJ2-3; 9 nucleotides align to TRBD1. This CDR3 region has 14 residues. Trimming at V came to 3 bases and at J to 6 bases, leaving 5 bases not matched to a gene. Looked up from germline, CDR1 is SGDLS and CDR2 is YYNGEE.

The genes are TRBV6-5 and TRBJ1-6; TRBD1 matches 8 bases. Germline CDR1 is MNHEY and CDR2 is SVGAGI. This CDR3 spans 16 amino acids. V trimming: 0 bases; J trimming: 4 bases; junction bases outside the gene matches: 2. Written as DNA, the CDR3 is TGTGCCAGCAGTTACTCGACAGGGGCATATAATTCACCCCTCCACTTT. As protein: CASSYSTGAYNSPLHF.

The gene calls are TRBV30 and TRBJ1-2; D remains unclear. The CDR3 is 12 residues long. The V end lost 2 bases, the J end lost 12 bases, and 16 bases lay between the germline ends. Germline-derived CDR1 and CDR2 are GTSNPN and SVGIG (reference sequence). In DNA form, the CDR3 reads TGTGCCTGGAGTTCAATGACGGATTTTAACACCTTC. The encoded protein is CAWSSMTDFNTF.

The chain employs TRBV20-1 and TRBJ2-2; D is perhaps TRBD1 (5 bases). The length of the CDR3 is 16 residues. Per germline, CDR1 DFQATT and CDR2 SNEGSKA (reference sequence). Trimming took 3 bases from V and 0 from J, leaving 14 bases between them. CDR3 amino acids: CSASILDSANTGELFF. The CDR3 nucleotides are TGCAGTGCTAGTATACTCGACAGCGCGAACACCGGGGAGCTGTTTTTT.

The chain recombines TRBV10-3 with TRBJ2-5; D is unresolved. The germline CDR1 and CDR2 sequences are ENHRY and SYGVKD. This CDR3 comprises 12 residues. The V and J ends lost 0 bases and 5 bases respectively, with 4 bases between them. The CDR3 nucleotides read TGTGCCATCAGTGAGTCCGGGGAGACCCAGTACTTC. Translation: CAISESGETQYF.

The rearrangement links TRBV10-3 to TRBJ1-5; D may be TRBD1 (6 bases). The CDR3 contains 14 residues. CDR1 and CDR2 (germline): ENHRY, SYGVKD. The V and J ends lost 5 bases and 4 bases respectively, with 12 bases between them. The CDR3 DNA follows: TGTGCCATCAGTACAGGGTTCTCGAATCAGCCCCAGCATTTT. It specifies CAISTGFSNQPQHF.

The chain employs TRBV9 and TRBJ1-3, with D perhaps TRBD1 (6 bases). Trimming removed 3 bases from V and 4 bases from J, with 8 bases in between. CDR1 and CDR2 (germline): SGDLS, YYNGEE. The CDR3 totals 13 residues. The chain's CDR3 is CASSEDRGNTIYF. CDR3 nucleotides: TGTGCCAGCAGCGAGGACAGAGGAAACACCATATATTTT.

This chain connects TRBV4-3 to TRBJ2-4; D gene uncertain. Per germline, CDR1 LGHNA and CDR2 YSLEER. The V gene lost 0 bases and the J gene lost 0 bases, with 9 bases spanning the gap. The CDR3 covers 16 residues. The CDR3 here is CASSQDATVAKNIQYF. CDR3 DNA sequence: TGCGCCAGCAGCCAAGACGCAACAGTAGCCAAAAACATTCAGTACTTC.

The V gene is TRBV6-2 or TRBV6-3, the J gene TRBJ1-5, with D hard to call. The CDR3 has 13 residues. From germline, CDR1 is MNHEY and CDR2 SVGEGT. V gave up 0 bases and J gave up 10 bases, with 10 bases separating them. The CDR3 spells CASSYSEAIPQHF. The CDR3 DNA sequence: TGTGCCAGCAGTTACTCGGAGGCGATCCCCCAGCATTTT.

In DNA, the CDR3 is TGTGCCAGCAGCTTAGGGTCCGGGGGTGATGGCTACACCTTC. It is translated as CASSLGSGGDGYTF. This chain links TRBV7-9 with TRBJ1-2, with D perhaps matching TRBD1 (5 bases). From germline, CDR1 is SEHNR and CDR2 FQNEAQ (reference sequence). Trimming removed 1 base at V and 6 bases at J, with 12 bases between. This CDR3 is 14 amino acids long.

The chain is built from TRBV5-4 and TRBJ1-1; the match to TRBD1 covers 8 bases. The ends lost 3 bases at V and 5 bases at J; junction bases unmatched: 15. This CDR3 region has 17 residues. Germline CDR1 is SGHNT and CDR2 is YYREEE (reference sequence). This CDR3 is CASSSFALRTGRTEAFF. DNA of the CDR3: TGTGCCAGCAGCTCCTTCGCACTTCGGACAGGGAGAACTGAAGCTTTCTTT.

This chain joins TRBV9 and TRBJ1-3; D is ambiguous. With 7 bases removed from V and 3 bases from J, the gap between germline ends came to 11 bases. The CDR3 runs 13 residues. CDR1 SGDLS and CDR2 YYNGEE come from the germline V gene. CDR3 in amino acids: CASGGDLGNTIYF. CDR3 sequence (DNA): TGTGCCAGCGGCGGAGATCTTGGAAACACCATATATTTT. The entire variable domain, with the rest obtained from reference TRBV9 and TRBJ1-3, is as follows: DSGVTQTPKHLITATGQRVTLRCSPRSGDLSVYWYQQSLDQGLQFLIQYYNGEERAKGNILERFSAQQFPDLHSELNLSSLELGDSALYFCASGGDLGNTIYFGEGSWLTVV.

The chain has TRBV9 and TRBJ1-2, with unresolved D. The germline V gene has CDR1 SGDLS and CDR2 YYNGEE. This CDR3 contains 12 residues. The V end was cut by 7 bases, the J end by 6 bases, with 13 bases between. CDR3 bases: TGTGCCAGCTCCATAGATGGGGATGGCTACACCTTC. Residues: CASSIDGDGYTF.

This chain uses TRBV6-2 or TRBV6-3 with TRBJ2-3; TRBD2 agrees at 14 bases. This CDR3 is built from 18 residues. Germline V gene data show CDR1 as MNHEY and CDR2 as SVGEGT. V lost 5 bases and J lost 4; bases outside the gene matches: 11. The CDR3 bases are TGTGCCAGCAGTCCACTACGACTAGCGGGGGGGAACCCAGATACGCAGTATTTT. This translates into CASSPLRLAGGNPDTQYF.

CDR3 bases: TGCGCCAGCAGCTTGATGAGCGAGCAGTACTTC. As protein: CASSLMSEQYF. V and J are TRBV5-1 and TRBJ2-7; D is uncertain. Germline V gene lookup returns CDR1 SGHRS and CDR2 YFSETQ. The CDR3 sequence is 11 residues long. V dropped 1 base and J dropped 6 bases, with 5 bases sitting between them. Supplemented by reference TRBV5-1 and TRBJ2-7, the full variable domain reads KAGVTQTPRYLIKTRGQQVTLSCSPISGHRSVSWYQQTPGQGLQFLFEYFSETQRNKGNFPGRFSGRQFSNSRSEMNVSTLELGDSALYLCASSLMSEQYFGPGTRLTVT.

CDR3 DNA sequence: TGTGCCAGCAGTTCGGGTGTACGAGAGGAAAAACTGTTTTTT. This translates into CASSSGVREEKLFF. The gene calls are TRBV7-9 and TRBJ1-4; D unresolved. Trimming left V 6 bases short and J 8 bases short, with 16 bases between. The CDR3 sequence is 14 residues long. Looked up from germline, CDR1 is SEHNR and CDR2 is FQNEAQ (reference sequence).

In this sample, this clone turned up a few times. The chain is built from TRBV25-1 and TRBJ1-3, with unresolved D. The germline V gene has CDR1 MGHDK and CDR2 SYGVNS. Between the trimmed V and J ends, which lost 3 bases and 4 bases, there was a span of 7 bases. This CDR3 has 13 residues. In nucleotides, the CDR3 is TGTGCCAGCAGTGAGGCTGGAGGAAACACCATATATTTT. Translation gives CASSEAGGNTIYF.